This T cell receptor (beta chain) emerged from a study of blood T cell repertoires in COVID-19. Background on the study: Spain, Italy and the United States supplied samples that represented acute and convalescent COVID-19. Sample material is recorded as cDNA or gDNA derived from T cells, B-cell-depleted T cells, or PBMCs.

In the original workflow: Reference gene primers were amplified, and this amplification served to estimate nucleated cell counts. Method: immunoSEQ multiplex PCR; TCRdb's copy keeps in-frame clones and lacks some. V and J calls and clone size are as listed in that table; D and trimming were resolved from the DNA. Among approximately 250,000 clones listed, approximately 87% were seen once. The CDR3 extends over 16 amino acids. The V gene's germline CDR1 is ENHRY and CDR2 SYGVKD. V was pared by 2 bases and J by 4 bases, with 15 bases between. Sequencing was performed on peripheral blood. The source of this sequence is a human donor in a cohort sampled during active COVID-19. The chain joins TRBV10-3 to TRBJ2-1, with D possibly being TRBD1 (5 bases). CDR3 loop: CAISEGQGGLYNEQFF. Here the CDR3 DNA reads TGTGCCATCAGTGAGGGGCAGGGTGGTTTGTACAATGAGCAGTTCTTC.